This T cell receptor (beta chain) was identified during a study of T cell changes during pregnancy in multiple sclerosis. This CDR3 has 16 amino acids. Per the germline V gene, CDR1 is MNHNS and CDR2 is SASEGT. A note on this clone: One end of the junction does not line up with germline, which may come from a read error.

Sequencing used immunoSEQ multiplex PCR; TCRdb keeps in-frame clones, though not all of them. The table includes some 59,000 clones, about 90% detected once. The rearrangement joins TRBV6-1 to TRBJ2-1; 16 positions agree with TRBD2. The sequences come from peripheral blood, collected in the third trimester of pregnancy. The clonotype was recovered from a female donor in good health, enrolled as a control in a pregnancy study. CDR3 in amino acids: CASREGTSGRVDEQFF. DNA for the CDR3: TGTGCCAGCAGGGAAGGGACTAGCGGGAGGGTGGATGAGCAGTTCTTC.